This TCR beta chain derives from a study of blood T cells in healthy people across ages. V was cut by 7 bases and J by 1 base, with 16 bases left in between. Germline loops: CDR1 SGDLS, CDR2 YYNGEE. CDR3 length: 15 residues. As concerns this clonotype: Its matching antigen is unknown.

Through a sample-barcoded 5' primer and a J-beta primer mix, a second PCR was run for about 6 to 11 cycles. TCRdb re-called the 5' RACE reads through MiXCR, storing one row per CDR3 protein. The table lists approximately 780,000 distinct CDR3 sequences, under 30% of them singletons. General study findings and limits: Relative to aged donors, long-lived donors carried more naive CD4+ cells and displayed higher diversity.

The same data also contributed to another study, on T cells of mothers and their children.

The gene calls are TRBV9 and TRBJ2-3, with D possibly matching TRBD1 (7 bases). What was sequenced was blood. The source is a boy between 10 and 17 years old in good health. CDR3 in amino acids: CASGPGGLGTDTQYF. The CDR3, as DNA: TGTGCCAGCGGCCCAGGGGGACTGGGCACAGATACGCAGTATTTT.